Presented here are 22 T cell receptor beta chains from one specimen sequenced in a study of cytomegalovirus exposure and HLA in healthy donors. The PCR made use of 60 Vbeta and 13 Jbeta primers. TCRdb's copy holds only in-frame clones and misses some; the assay was immunoSEQ multiplex PCR. The table includes roughly 170,000 clones, about three quarters detected once. The material sequenced was PBMCs. The receptors were sampled from a young woman in good health and CMV-seropositive.

A remark on this clone: Other DNA sequences in the sample encode the same CDR3. The gene calls are TRBV18 and TRBJ2-6, with D tentatively TRBD2 (6 bases). V shed 2 bases and J shed 0 bases, with 8 bases lying between them. In germline, CDR1 is KGHSH, CDR2 LQKENI. This CDR3 has 16 amino acids. In DNA, the CDR3 is TGTGCCAGCTCACCAGGACTAATCTCTGGGGCCAACGTCCTGACTTTC. Protein product: CASSPGLISGANVLTF.

This clone appeared a few times. The rearrangement joins TRBV19 to TRBJ1-4; D call uncertain. Looked up from germline, CDR1 is LNHDA and CDR2 is SQIVND (reference sequence). Trimming cost V 5 bases and J 6 bases, with 13 bases left between them. The CDR3 loop spans 14 amino acids. For the CDR3, the DNA is TGTGCCAGTAGTTCACAGAGTTATGATGAAAAACTGTTTTTT. Translation gives CASSSQSYDEKLFF.

J is TRBJ2-5 and V is TRBV7-3, with 8 nucleotides matching TRBD2. The trim removed 5 bases at V and 4 bases at J, leaving 12 bases unmatched. Germline V gene data show CDR1 as SGHTA and CDR2 as FQGTGA. CDR3 size: 16 residues. For the CDR3, the DNA is TGTGCCAGCAGCAGAACCGGGACTAGTAAGGGAGAGACCCAGTACTTC. It yields the protein CASSRTGTSKGETQYF.

The chain links TRBV6-5 to TRBJ1-1; D is possibly TRBD1 (6 bases). V was shortened by 6 bases and J by 3 bases, with 14 bases between the two germline ends. CDR1 is MNHEY, CDR2 SVGAGI, per germline. CDR3 length equals 14 residues. The CDR3 coding sequence is TGTGCCAGCAGCCCTTTGGGGGCGGACACTGAAGCTTTCTTT. Translating it yields CASSPLGADTEAFF.

This chain connects TRBV28 to TRBJ2-1, with D unclear. The CDR3 covers 15 residues. V lost 3 bases, J lost 3 bases, and 12 bases lay in between. Looked up from germline, CDR1 is MDHEN and CDR2 is SYDVKM. The CDR3 nucleotides are TGTGCCAGCAGTTTGGGTACTATCGTCTACAATGAGCAGTTCTTC. This codes for CASSLGTIVYNEQFF.

The V and J genes are TRBV28 and TRBJ1-2; D unresolved. The germline V and J ends were trimmed by 3 bases and 0 bases, with 5 bases remaining between them. CDR3 length: 13 residues. Germline V gene data show CDR1 as MDHEN and CDR2 as SYDVKM. The CDR3, as DNA: TGTGCCAGCAGTTTGGCATCTAACTATGGCTACACCTTC. Translation gives CASSLASNYGYTF.

V usage is TRBV7-7 and J usage is TRBJ2-1; TRBD1 agrees at 8 bases. CDR1 and CDR2 from the germline V gene are SSHAT and FNYEAQ (reference sequence). V dropped 5 bases and J dropped 10; count of bases not matched to a gene: 4. This CDR3 has 12 amino acids. CDR3 protein: CASSPRTGEQFF. CDR3 coding DNA: TGTGCCAGCAGCCCGAGGACAGGGGAGCAGTTCTTC.

The chain carries TRBV5-1 and TRBJ2-7; tentative D call: TRBD2 (5 bases). With 0 bases removed from V and 3 bases from J, the gap between germline ends came to 7 bases. The CDR3 contains 13 residues. CDR1 is SGHRS, CDR2 YFSETQ, per germline. This chain's CDR3 is CASSLGSGYEQYF. CDR3 DNA: TGCGCCAGCAGCTTGGGAAGCGGCTACGAGCAGTACTTC.

V is TRBV6-6 and J is TRBJ2-7; TRBD2 matches 7 bases. This CDR3 contains 15 residues. The germline gives CDR1 MNHNY, CDR2 SVGAGI (reference sequence). V lost 4 bases, J lost 3 bases, and 9 bases stayed unmatched. The CDR3, as DNA: TGTGCCAGCAGTTCAATAGCGGGCCGGGGCTACGAGCAGTACTTC. It encodes CASSSIAGRGYEQYF.

This clone appeared a few times. J is TRBJ2-2 and V is TRBV2, with 11 bases that match TRBD1. The trim removed 6 bases at V and 6 bases at J, leaving 12 bases unmatched. The length of the CDR3 is 17 residues. Germline CDR1 SNHLY, CDR2 FYNNEI. The CDR3 spells CASSQDRTGGPSGELFF. In DNA form, the CDR3 reads TGTGCCAGCAGCCAAGATAGGACAGGGGGCCCTTCCGGGGAGCTGTTTTTT.

The chain employs TRBV30 and TRBJ2-7; 8 bases are shared with TRBD1. V shed 4 bases, J shed 0 bases, and the junction held 5 bases outside the gene matches. Germline V gene lookup returns CDR1 GTSNPN and CDR2 SVGIG (reference sequence). The CDR3 spans 14 residues. For the CDR3, the DNA is TGTGCCTGGAATAGGGACAGGAGCTCCTACGAGCAGTACTTC. Its translation: CAWNRDRSSYEQYF.

CDR3 sequence: CATSGGTGGWYSNQPQHF. DNA for the CDR3: TGTGCCACCAGCGGTGGGACTGGCGGATGGTATAGCAATCAGCCCCAGCATTTT. The chain recombines TRBV15 with TRBJ1-5; D perhaps matches TRBD1 (5 bases). The ends were cut back, 5 bases at V and 0 bases at J, with 20 bases in the middle. CDR1 is LNHNV and CDR2 is YYDKDF in the germline V gene (reference sequence). The length of the CDR3 is 18 residues.

The chain combines TRBV11-2 with TRBJ2-5; 8 bases line up with TRBD1. CDR1 SGHAT and CDR2 FQNNGV come from the germline V gene. V lost 5 bases to trimming and J lost 9 bases; unmatched junction nucleotides: 11. This CDR3 comprises 14 residues. CDR3 sequence (DNA): TGTGCCAGCAGCCCCGGACAGGGTGAAAGGGCCCAGTACTTC. It codes for CASSPGQGERAQYF.

The rearrangement links TRBV5-1 to TRBJ1-4; D call uncertain. V lost 1 base, J lost 8 bases, and 15 bases lay in between. Germline V CDR1 and CDR2: SGHRS, YFSETQ. CDR3 length: 15 residues. The CDR3 sequence is CASSLSVDGGEKLFF. As DNA, the CDR3 is TGCGCCAGCAGCTTGAGTGTTGACGGAGGAGAAAAACTGTTTTTT.

V usage is TRBV18 and J usage is TRBJ2-7; the D gene is possibly TRBD2 (5 bases). V was pared by 3 bases and J by 3 bases, with 12 bases between. The CDR3 consists of 14 residues. From germline, CDR1 is KGHSH and CDR2 LQKENI. CDR3 sequence reads: CASSPLEGIYEQYF. In DNA, the CDR3 is TGTGCCAGCTCACCCCTTGAGGGCATCTACGAGCAGTACTTC.

V usage is TRBV11-2 and J usage is TRBJ2-3; the match to TRBD2 covers 8 bases. Trimming removed 5 bases from V and 4 bases from J; junction bases left unmatched: 8. This CDR3 has 15 residues. The V gene's germline CDR1 is SGHAT and CDR2 FQNNGV. The CDR3 nucleotides are TGTGCCAGCAGCCGTGGCGGGACTAGTGCAGATACGCAGTATTTT. Encoded protein: CASSRGGTSADTQYF.

The chain uses TRBV2 and TRBJ1-4; the D gene is possibly TRBD1 (5 bases). Germline V gene data show CDR1 as SNHLY and CDR2 as FYNNEI. The CDR3 runs 14 residues. The germline V and J ends were trimmed by 8 bases and 5 bases, with 15 bases remaining between them. The CDR3 sequence: CASGQQGLNEKLFF. The CDR3 coding sequence is TGTGCCAGCGGCCAGCAGGGATTGAATGAAAAACTGTTTTTT. Complete variable domain (other parts from reference TRBV2 and TRBJ1-4): EPEVTQTPSHQVTQMGQEVILRCVPISNHLYFYWYRQILGQKVEFLVSFYNNEISEKSEIFDDQFSVERPDGSNFTLKIRSTKLEDSAMYFCASGQQGLNEKLFFGSGTQLSVL.

This clone was observed a handful of times. The rearrangement uses TRBV5-1 and TRBJ2-1; D perhaps matches TRBD2 (6 bases). This CDR3 spans 17 amino acids. Between the trimmed V and J ends, which lost 3 bases and 0 bases, there was a span of 16 bases. Germline lookup yields CDR1 SGHRS and CDR2 YFSETQ. In DNA, the CDR3 is TGCGCCAGCAGCTGGGGAAACCGGGGGAGCTCCTACAATGAGCAGTTCTTC. It yields the protein CASSWGNRGSSYNEQFF.

A few counts support this clone. In DNA form, the CDR3 reads TGTGCCACCTCAGGACAGGGAACCTACGAGCAGTACTTC. Amino acid sequence: CATSGQGTYEQYF. The gene calls are TRBV27 and TRBJ2-7, with 8 nucleotides matching TRBD1. Germline V lookup: CDR1 MNHEY, CDR2 SMNVEV (reference sequence). V was clipped by 10 bases and J by 2 bases; unmatched bases: 7. The CDR3 consists of 13 residues.

The chain employs TRBV27 and TRBJ2-2, with D possibly TRBD2 on 5 matching bases. The germline V gene encodes CDR1 MNHEY and CDR2 SMNVEV (reference sequence). V was cut by 6 bases and J by 2 bases, with 25 bases left in between. This CDR3 spans 19 amino acids. CDR3 coding DNA: TGTGCCAGCAGGTCATTAATGGACTTTCCCCTCAGCAACACCGGGGAGCTGTTTTTT. This translates into CASRSLMDFPLSNTGELFF.

This clone was seen more than once but under ten times. The V gene is TRBV7-9, the J gene TRBJ2-7, with no clear D. The CDR3 spans 14 residues. Trimming removed 2 bases at V and 7 bases at J, with 15 bases between. Germline V lookup: CDR1 SEHNR, CDR2 FQNEAQ (reference sequence). CDR3 coding DNA: TGTGCCAGCAGCTTACAAAGGCGGTCTGAGGAGCAGTACTTC. Encoded protein: CASSLQRRSEEQYF.

V and J are TRBV19 and TRBJ2-5; D is possibly TRBD1 (6 bases). Per the germline V gene, CDR1 is LNHDA and CDR2 is SQIVND (reference sequence). This CDR3 has 16 amino acids. Trimming removed 6 bases at V and 0 bases at J, with 17 bases between. The CDR3 coding sequence is TGTGCCAGTAGCCCCGGACAGACCGATCACCAAGAGACCCAGTACTTC. Translation gives CASSPGQTDHQETQYF.